The 19 T cell receptor beta chains below all came from one sample that was sequenced in a study of cytomegalovirus exposure and HLA in healthy donors. Both 60 Vbeta primers and 13 Jbeta primers went into the PCR. The data were produced by immunoSEQ multiplex PCR, yet TCRdb's version contains in-frame clones alone and is incomplete. The table lists fewer than 150,000 clones, more than 60% of them singletons. Sequencing was done on a sample of PBMCs. These receptors were obtained from a male donor in good health and CMV-seronegative.

The rearrangement joins TRBV4-3 to TRBJ2-1, with 7 positions matching TRBD1. Germline loops: CDR1 LGHNA, CDR2 YSLEER. The CDR3 length is 13 residues. The V and J ends lost 1 base and 10 bases, in that order; junction bases with no gene match: 4. CDR3 amino acids: CASSQVLQGEQFF. The CDR3 bases are TGCGCCAGCAGCCAAGTCTTACAGGGGGAGCAGTTCTTC.

The V gene is TRBV29-1, the J gene TRBJ1-2; maybe TRBD1 (6 bases). Germline CDR1 is SQVTM and CDR2 is ANQGSEA. CDR3 length: 14 amino acids. Trimming pared 0 bases from V and 6 bases from J, leaving 14 bases between. The CDR3 region has the DNA TGCAGCGTTGAAGAGGACAGCTATCGTCATGGCTACACCTTC. Translating it yields CSVEEDSYRHGYTF. The full variable domain, in which reference TRBV29-1 and TRBJ1-2 provide the parts outside the CDR3, is SAVISQKPSRDICQRGTSLTIQCQVDSQVTMMFWYRQQPGQSLTLIATANQGSEATYESGFVIDKFPISRPNLTFSTLTVSNMSPEDSSIYLCSVEEDSYRHGYTFGSGTRLTVV.

The CDR3 DNA is TGTGCCTGGAGTGTACAGGGGAATAATTCACCCCTCCACTTT. This encodes CAWSVQGNNSPLHF. This chain connects TRBV30 to TRBJ1-6, with 7 bases fitting TRBD1. The CDR3 spans 14 residues. Germline V CDR1 and CDR2: GTSNPN, SVGIG (reference sequence). Trimming removed 0 bases from V and 5 bases from J; junction bases left unmatched: 1. The variable domain in full, completed from reference TRBV30 and TRBJ1-6, reads SQTIHQWPATLVQPVGSPLSLECTVEGTSNPNLYWYRQAAGRGLQLLFYSVGIGQISSEVPQNLSASRPQDRQFILSSKKLLLSDSGFYLCAWSVQGNNSPLHFGNGTRLTVT.

A few counts support this clone. The chain has TRBV5-1 and TRBJ2-2; D is possibly TRBD2 (6 bases). V shed 1 base and J shed 5 bases, with 12 bases lying between them. CDR1 and CDR2 from the germline V gene are SGHRS and YFSETQ. This CDR3 region has 15 residues. The CDR3 nucleotides read TGCGCCAGCAGCTTGCTTGAGGGAGGAACCGGGGAGCTGTTTTTT. It encodes CASSLLEGGTGELFF.

The DNA for the CDR3 is TGTGCCTGGAGTCCGGGACAGGCAACTAATGAAAAACTGTTTTTT. Its translation: CAWSPGQATNEKLFF. This rearrangement joins TRBV30 to TRBJ1-4; 8 bases align to TRBD1. Germline CDR1 reads GTSNPN; CDR2 reads SVGIG (reference sequence). This CDR3 has 15 residues. Germline trimming cut 2 bases from V and 0 bases from J; bases unmatched to any gene: 2.

The CDR3 bases are TGTGCCAGCAGTATAGGGACAGGGAGCTACAATGAGCAGTTCTTC. Translation gives CASSIGTGSYNEQFF. V and J are TRBV11-3 and TRBJ2-1; 9 bases are shared with TRBD1. Trimming cost V 6 bases and J 3 bases; bases outside gene matches: 6. This CDR3 has 15 amino acids. Germline CDR1 is SGHNT and CDR2 is YENEEA.

Concerning this clone itself: Additional DNA sequences in this sample encode the identical CDR3. The chain has TRBV11-3 and TRBJ1-1, with D perhaps matching TRBD1 (5 bases). Germline V gene data show CDR1 as SGHNT and CDR2 as YENEEA. Trimming shortened V by 5 bases and J by 1 base, and 8 bases separated the two germline ends. The CDR3 is 13 residues long. DNA for the CDR3: TGTGCCAGCAGCCTCAGGGAGAACACTGAAGCTTTCTTT. It encodes CASSLRENTEAFF.

CDR3 in DNA: TGCAGCGTTGTGTTGGGGGGGGCGGCTAATGAAAAACTGTTTTTT. Amino acids: CSVVLGGAANEKLFF. The chain links TRBV29-1 to TRBJ1-4; D is possibly TRBD1 (6 bases). V lost 4 bases to trimming and J lost 3 bases, with 15 bases between them. CDR1 is SQVTM, CDR2 ANQGSEA, per germline. This CDR3 region has 15 residues.

The rearrangement joins TRBV29-1 to TRBJ2-7, with a tentative D call TRBD1 (6 bases). Trimming removed 6 bases at V and 3 bases at J, with 15 bases between. Germline V lookup: CDR1 SQVTM, CDR2 ANQGSEA. This CDR3 spans 13 amino acids. The CDR3 sequence is CSVLQGFRYEQYF. The CDR3 bases are TGCAGCGTCTTACAGGGTTTCCGCTACGAGCAGTACTTC.

V is TRBV4-2 and J is TRBJ2-2; TRBD1 matches 8 bases. Trimming took 0 bases from V and 5 from J; bases not matched to a gene: 8. Germline V CDR1 and CDR2: LGHNA, YNFKEQ. The CDR3 runs 17 residues. This CDR3 reads CASSQDSAGGATGELFF. The CDR3 DNA follows: TGTGCCAGCAGCCAAGATTCGGCAGGGGGCGCAACCGGGGAGCTGTTTTTT.

The J gene is TRBJ2-7, the V gene TRBV9, with TRBD2 identical over 9 bases. This CDR3 spans 14 amino acids. CDR1 SGDLS and CDR2 YYNGEE come from the germline V gene. Trimming at V came to 4 bases and at J to 3 bases, leaving 5 bases not matched to a gene. In DNA form, the CDR3 reads TGTGCCAGCAGCATGGGCGGGGGGGGCTACGAGCAGTACTTC. As protein: CASSMGGGGYEQYF.

This clone has more than one count but fewer than ten. The genes are TRBV7-3 and TRBJ2-1, with 8 positions matching TRBD1. This CDR3 has 15 amino acids. The germline V gene encodes CDR1 SGHTA and CDR2 FQGTGA. V was clipped by 0 bases and J by 8 bases; unmatched bases: 6. The CDR3 is CASSLTGGTGDEQFF. The CDR3 DNA is TGTGCCAGCAGCTTAACGGGTGGGACAGGCGATGAGCAGTTCTTC. The variable domain in full, completed from reference TRBV7-3 and TRBJ2-1, reads GAGVSQTPSNKVTEKGKYVELRCDPISGHTALYWYRQSLGQGPEFLIYFQGTGAADDSGLPNDRFFAVRPEGSVSTLKIQRTERGDSAVYLCASSLTGGTGDEQFFGPGTRLTVL.

The V and J genes are TRBV5-4 and TRBJ2-1; D perhaps matches TRBD2 (6 bases). Trimming left V 3 bases short and J 7 bases short, with 20 bases between. The CDR3 contains 16 residues. Germline CDR1 reads SGHNT; CDR2 reads YYREEE (reference sequence). CDR3: CASSSLARGSGNEQFF. CDR3 in DNA: TGTGCCAGCAGCTCCTTAGCGCGGGGAAGCGGGAATGAGCAGTTCTTC. The full variable domain, its missing parts supplied by reference TRBV5-4 and TRBJ2-1, is ETGVTQSPTHLIKTRGQQVTLRCSSQSGHNTVSWYQQALGQGPQFIFQYYREEENGRGNFPPRFSGLQFPNYSSELNVNALELDDSALYLCASSSLARGSGNEQFFGPGTRLTVL.

J is TRBJ1-4 and V is TRBV9; D may be TRBD1 (5 bases). Germline V gene data show CDR1 as SGDLS and CDR2 as YYNGEE. CDR3 length: 15 amino acids. V lost 8 bases and J 7 bases, leaving 21 bases between the germline ends. The CDR3 sequence is CASNNQGSLGEKLFF. The CDR3 nucleotides read TGTGCCAGTAACAACCAGGGCTCCTTAGGTGAAAAACTGTTTTTT.

In its sample, this clone was seen a few times. The chain links TRBV4-1 to TRBJ2-1, with TRBD2 matching 7 bases. CDR3 length: 16 residues. Looked up from germline, CDR1 is MGHRA and CDR2 is YSYEKL. Unmatched junction bases numbered 6, after V lost 1 base and J lost 3 bases. The CDR3 DNA follows: TGCGCCAGCAGCCAAGTCGGGACTACGCTCTACAATGAGCAGTTCTTC. It codes for CASSQVGTTLYNEQFF.

This chain uses TRBV25-1 with TRBJ2-7; D possibly corresponds to TRBD2 (6 bases). In germline, CDR1 is MGHDK, CDR2 SYGVNS. Trimming left V 4 bases short and J 1 base short, with 17 bases between. This CDR3 is 16 amino acids long. The CDR3 sequence: CASSGTFRGASYEQYF. CDR3 nucleotides: TGTGCCAGCAGTGGTACGTTTCGCGGGGCGTCCTACGAGCAGTACTTC.

CDR3 sequence (DNA): TGTGCCAGTAGTACACACAGGGGGCAGAATGAAAAACTGTTTTTT. Protein product: CASSTHRGQNEKLFF. The chain employs TRBV19 and TRBJ1-4; 9 nucleotides agree with TRBD1. V shed 4 bases, J shed 5 bases, and the junction held 5 bases outside the gene matches. The CDR3 loop spans 15 amino acids. Germline assignment: CDR1 LNHDA and CDR2 SQIVND (reference sequence). The full variable domain, with the rest looked up from reference TRBV19 and TRBJ1-4, is DGGITQSPKYLFRKEGQNVTLSCEQNLNHDAMYWYRQDPGQGLRLIYYSQIVNDFQKGDIAEGYSVSREKKESFPLTVTSAQKNPTAFYLCASSTHRGQNEKLFFGSGTQLSVL.

A remark on this clone: This specimen includes other DNA sequences encoding the same CDR3. V gene TRBV9 combines with J gene TRBJ2-1; D not certain. The CDR3 is made up of 14 amino acids. Germline V CDR1 and CDR2: SGDLS, YYNGEE. The V and J ends lost 0 bases and 0 bases respectively, with 4 bases between them. The CDR3 loop is CASSVAGSYNEQFF. As DNA, the CDR3 is TGTGCCAGCAGCGTAGCCGGCTCCTACAATGAGCAGTTCTTC.

This clone was seen a single time. Sequence at one end of the junction differs from germline and may be a read error. The chain employs TRBV7-9 and TRBJ1-5; D is uncertain. This CDR3 has 15 amino acids. Germline V lookup: CDR1 SEHNR, CDR2 FQNEAQ (reference sequence). The DNA of the CDR3 is TGTTCCAGCAGCTTTAATGAGGGATCCCATCAGCCCCAGCATTTT. This gives the protein CSSSFNEGSHQPQHF. Full variable domain (outside the CDR3, taken from reference TRBV7-9 and TRBJ1-5): DTGVSQNPRHKITKRGQNVTFRCDPISEHNRLYWYRQTLGQGPEFLTYFQNEAQLEKSRLLSDRFSAERPKGSFSTLEIQRTEQGDSAMYLCSSSFNEGSHQPQHFGDGTRLSIL.